The T cell receptor (beta chain) under discussion was sequenced for a study of blood T cell repertoires in COVID-19 (TCRdb year 2020). Background on the whole study: The collaborator samples originated in the United States, Italy and Spain and spanned the acute and convalescent phases of COVID-19. The material from the prospective study consisted of cDNA or gDNA derived from T cells, B-cell-depleted T cells, or PBMCs. Deeply sampled blood TCRbeta repertoires from subjects exposed to, actively infected with, or recovered from COVID-19 were included in the dataset. The repertoires were released in a freely available public database meant as a resource for research on the immune response to SARS-CoV-2. Samples were obtained from the ongoing ImmuneRACE study (first 160 participants) and from about 1,300 subjects provided by 6 global collaborators. A de-identified subject ID, COVID-19 status, age in years and sex were almost always included in the sample metadata. Where HLA class I and class II types were available, the types were taken from metadata supplied by the sample provider, not from assay-based typing.

The immunoSEQ Assay, a bias-controlled multiplex PCR, was used to amplify TCRbeta CDR3 regions from genomic DNA. The paper's processing steps were these. Nucleated cell counts per sample were estimated from amplification of reference gene primers within the assay. To quantify the absolute abundance of each unique TCRbeta CDR3 rearrangement, sequence reads were collapsed and filtered. For each sample, productive Simpson clonality was calculated as the square root of Simpson's diversity index over productive rearrangements. The source is immuneACCESS, and TCRdb retained only in-frame sequences with V and J called. Part of the clones is not carried over; for the studies checked, unresolved V genes explain less than half of this, and the remainder is unexplained. The V and J calls and clone size come from that table; D and trimming were worked out from the DNA. The sample profile shows 95,000 to 100,000 clones; around 87% of them were found once. The ten largest clones capture more than 9% of the sample.

Note on this clone: Its recognized antigen is unknown. One base away there is no much larger clone; base qualities are not given.

V is cut back by 1 base and J by 2 bases, with 4 bases in the junction unmatched. From the cysteine up to the phenylalanine, the CDR3 has a length of 15 residues. The sequence is cut down to CDR3 DNA, 45 bases in frame from base 1. CDR1 and CDR2 were assigned from the germline V gene (reference sequence) as SEHNR and FQNEAQ. The collaborating institutions used their own protocols to collect whole blood in K2EDTA tubes. For TCRbeta analysis, collaborators shipped samples in one of three forms: frozen whole blood, isolated PBMCs, or DNA extracted from either of those sample types. Study-level results and caveats: Clinical and demographic metadata were provided uncurated, with the amount varying by source and participant.

The sequence was obtained from a woman aged 25-40 years with acute or convalescent COVID-19. The chain joins TRBV7-9 to TRBJ2-7; 8 of the junction bases match TRBD1. The sample taken for sequencing was peripheral blood. The CDR3 reads CASSLVGQGPYEQYF. The DNA is TGTGCCAGCAGCTTAGTCGGACAGGGACCCTACGAGCAGTACTTC.